This TCR beta chain emerged from a study of T cell responses to AZD1222 COVID-19 vaccine. General observations from the study: Donor demographics were predominantly white British with a female majority; clonal diversity may be underestimated. Baseline seropositives among AZD1222 recipients totaled only five or six. After the peak T cell response, and only then, were repertoires sampled. Close to half of spike-specific TCRs reportedly recognize unmutated variant regions.

Trimming left V 3 bases short and J 7 bases short, with 12 bases between. Germline V gene lookup returns CDR1 MNHEY and CDR2 SMNVEV (reference sequence). The CDR3 contains 14 residues. This clone has a single count. Antigen unknown. Sequencing used immunoSEQ multiplex PCR; TCRdb keeps in-frame clones, though not all of them. Of approximately 150,000 clones listed, 88% were seen once; the top ten hold 4% to 4.5%. The chain is built from TRBV27 and TRBJ1-4; possible D gene TRBD1, 6 bases. Sequencing used peripheral blood, obtained 28 days after the second AZD1222 dose. The source is an adult who received the AZD1222 COVID-19 vaccine. CDR3 loop: CASSLAGVGEKLFF. The CDR3 DNA follows: TGTGCCAGCAGTTTGGCAGGGGTGGGTGAAAAACTGTTTTTT.